Each of the 27 T cell receptor beta chains below was sequenced from the same sample in a study of cytomegalovirus exposure and HLA in healthy donors. The PCR contained 60 Vbeta and 13 Jbeta primers. Measured with immunoSEQ multiplex PCR; TCRdb has only the in-frame clones, and not every one. The sample has approximately 150,000 clones; roughly four fifths are singletons. The specimen was PBMCs. These receptors were taken from a young man in good health and CMV-seropositive.

The chain couples TRBV18 to TRBJ1-2; TRBD1 aligns across 7 bases. The CDR3 loop spans 17 amino acids. Trimming cost V 3 bases and J 2 bases; bases outside gene matches: 12. Germline CDR1 KGHSH, CDR2 LQKENI. Written as DNA, the CDR3 is TGTGCCAGCTCACCGGGACAGCCAGGGAGTTCAAACTATGGCTACACCTTC. This encodes CASSPGQPGSSNYGYTF.

The genes are TRBV7-8 and TRBJ2-7, with 7 bases matching TRBD2. The CDR3 is 14 residues long. Per the germline V gene, CDR1 is SGHVS and CDR2 is FQNEAQ. V lost 5 bases and J lost 0; bases outside the gene matches: 4. CDR3 protein: CASSGRDYSYEQYF. The CDR3 nucleotides read TGTGCCAGCAGCGGCCGGGACTACTCCTACGAGCAGTACTTC.

This rearrangement joins TRBV2 to TRBJ2-2; a weak D match, TRBD2 (5 bases). This CDR3 has 16 amino acids. Germline lookup yields CDR1 SNHLY and CDR2 FYNNEI. The V end lost 6 bases, the J end lost 0 bases, and 14 bases lay between the germline ends. CDR3 region: CASRPSGTANTGELFF. In DNA form, the CDR3 reads TGTGCCAGCAGGCCCAGCGGTACCGCGAACACCGGGGAGCTGTTTTTT.

This clone has only a few counts. This rearrangement joins TRBV7-9 to TRBJ1-1; 9 positions match TRBD1. The germline V gene encodes CDR1 SEHNR and CDR2 FQNEAQ (reference sequence). CDR3 length equals 14 residues. Losses at the gene ends were 5 bases for V and 4 bases for J; bases not matched to a gene: 5. CDR3 coding DNA: TGTGCCAGCAGCACGCCACAGGGGGCCACTGAAGCTTTCTTT. Protein product: CASSTPQGATEAFF. Drawing the rest from reference TRBV7-9 and TRBJ1-1, the complete variable domain is DTGVSQNPRHKITKRGQNVTFRCDPISEHNRLYWYRQTLGQGPEFLTYFQNEAQLEKSRLLSDRFSAERPKGSFSTLEIQRTEQGDSAMYLCASSTPQGATEAFFGQGTRLTVV.

This clone has a handful of counts. J is TRBJ2-7 and V is TRBV11-2; D gene uncertain. Germline CDR1 SGHAT, CDR2 FQNNGV. The CDR3 consists of 12 residues. V gave up 1 base and J gave up 6 bases, with 7 bases separating them. CDR3 coding DNA: TGTGCCAGCAGCTTAGTATCCCCCGAGCAGTACTTC. Translation gives CASSLVSPEQYF.

This chain uses TRBV20-1 with TRBJ1-1; D is perhaps TRBD1 (5 bases). V lost 5 bases and J 8 bases, leaving 12 bases between the germline ends. This CDR3 is 11 amino acids long. Germline CDR1 is DFQATT and CDR2 is SNEGSKA (reference sequence). This CDR3 is CSAAGPTEAFF. The CDR3 coding sequence is TGCAGTGCTGCGGGACCGACCGAAGCTTTCTTT.

This clone was recorded once. This chain joins TRBV29-1 and TRBJ1-4; 8 bases map to TRBD1. Trimming took 4 bases from V and 5 from J; bases not matched to a gene: 6. The CDR3 extends over 14 amino acids. Germline V gene lookup returns CDR1 SQVTM and CDR2 ANQGSEA. CDR3 DNA: TGCAGCGTTGGCCGGACAGGGCGAAATGAAAAACTGTTTTTT. Residues: CSVGRTGRNEKLFF.

This chain uses TRBV7-9 with TRBJ2-7; TRBD2 agrees at 11 bases. The CDR3 is 15 residues long. CDR1 and CDR2 (germline): SEHNR, FQNEAQ (reference sequence). After removal of 2 bases from V and 6 bases from J, the junction contained 6 bases not matched to a gene. CDR3 loop: CASSLSLAGGGEQYF. CDR3 nucleotides: TGTGCCAGCAGCTTAAGTCTAGCGGGAGGCGGCGAGCAGTACTTC.

The V call is TRBV18, the J call TRBJ1-2, with no clear D. Germline V lookup: CDR1 KGHSH, CDR2 LQKENI. CDR3 length equals 15 residues. The ends were cut back, 4 bases at V and 3 bases at J, with 15 bases in the middle. CDR3 residues: CASSQDFGGYYGYTF. The CDR3 region has the DNA TGTGCCAGCTCACAGGACTTCGGAGGTTACTATGGCTACACCTTC. The entire variable domain, with the rest obtained from reference TRBV18 and TRBJ1-2, is as follows: NAGVMQNPRHLVRRRGQEARLRCSPMKGHSHVYWYRQLPEEGLKFMVYLQKENIIDESGMPKERFSAEFPKEGPSILRIQQVVRGDSAAYFCASSQDFGGYYGYTFGSGTRLTVV.

The chain uses TRBV5-4 and TRBJ1-2; D gene ambiguous. The CDR3 totals 14 residues. The germline CDR1 and CDR2 sequences are SGHNT and YYREEE (reference sequence). Trimming cost V 5 bases and J 2 bases, with 13 bases left between them. The CDR3 coding sequence is TGTGCCAGCAGTTTAACCCGGGAAAACTATGGCTACACCTTC. This encodes CASSLTRENYGYTF.

The rearrangement uses TRBV7-3 and TRBJ1-4; D possibly corresponds to TRBD1 (5 bases). Trimming shortened V by 6 bases and J by 4 bases, and 9 bases separated the two germline ends. Germline V gene lookup returns CDR1 SGHTA and CDR2 FQGTGA. The CDR3 covers 13 residues. The CDR3 coding sequence is TGTGCCAGCAGTTGGGACTTTAATGAAAAACTGTTTTTT. Amino acids: CASSWDFNEKLFF.

CDR3 sequence: CASSKEGSTEAFF. The CDR3 coding sequence is TGTGCCAGCAGCAAGGAAGGGAGCACTGAAGCTTTCTTT. The chain uses TRBV27 and TRBJ1-1, with D hard to call. Germline lookup yields CDR1 MNHEY and CDR2 SMNVEV (reference sequence). The CDR3 covers 13 residues. The germline V and J ends were trimmed by 6 bases and 4 bases, with 12 bases remaining between them.

This clone was seen only once. V gene TRBV28 combines with J gene TRBJ2-1; D unresolved. The germline CDR1 and CDR2 sequences are MDHEN and SYDVKM. This CDR3 comprises 17 residues. The ends were cut back, 3 bases at V and 0 bases at J, with 15 bases in the middle. CDR3 amino acids: CASSFKTNSLSYNEQFF. In DNA form, the CDR3 reads TGTGCCAGCAGTTTTAAAACGAACTCCCTCTCCTACAATGAGCAGTTCTTC.

J is TRBJ2-3 and V is TRBV7-2; TRBD2 agrees at 9 bases. The CDR3 sequence is 15 residues long. CDR1 is SGHTA and CDR2 is FQGNSA in the germline V gene. The V and J ends lost 5 bases and 4 bases, in that order; junction bases with no gene match: 7. The CDR3 loop is CASSLIAGVADTQYF. CDR3 DNA sequence: TGTGCCAGCAGCCTCATAGCGGGAGTGGCAGATACGCAGTATTTT.

This chain connects TRBV15 to TRBJ1-4; 10 bases are a match to TRBD1. The CDR3 sequence is 15 residues long. Trimming at V came to 2 bases and at J to 6 bases, leaving 3 bases not matched to a gene. CDR1 and CDR2 (germline): LNHNV, YYDKDF (reference sequence). DNA of the CDR3: TGTGCCACCAGCAGACCGGGACAGGGGCATGAAAAACTGTTTTTT. Protein: CATSRPGQGHEKLFF.

This clone was seen more than once but under ten times. The chain joins TRBV9 to TRBJ1-1; 9 nucleotides line up with TRBD1. The ends lost 4 bases at V and 1 base at J; junction bases unmatched: 5. From germline, CDR1 is SGDLS and CDR2 YYNGEE. This CDR3 has 15 amino acids. The CDR3 protein is CASSPRDRENTEAFF. CDR3 nucleotide sequence: TGTGCCAGCAGCCCCCGGGACAGGGAGAACACTGAAGCTTTCTTT.

As regards this clone: The junction differs from germline at one of its ends, possibly a read error. The chain couples TRBV5-1 to TRBJ2-1; 13 bases are shared with TRBD2. The CDR3 runs to 14 residues. Per germline, CDR1 SGHRS and CDR2 YFSETQ. CDR3 sequence reads: CASSWTSGSGEQFF. In nucleotides, the CDR3 is TGCGCAAGCAGCTGGACTAGCGGGAGTGGGGAGCAGTTCTTC.

This clone has just a few counts. The chain uses TRBV29-1 and TRBJ1-1; D might be TRBD1 (5 bases). Looked up from germline, CDR1 is SQVTM and CDR2 is ANQGSEA. V lost 6 bases to trimming and J lost 5 bases, with 13 bases between them. CDR3 length: 12 amino acids. The CDR3 spells CSVLRGSTEAFF. Here the CDR3 DNA reads TGCAGCGTCCTCCGGGGGAGTACTGAAGCTTTCTTT.

Worth noting for this clone: Compared with germline, one end of the junction differs, possibly owing to a read error. Other DNA sequences in the same sample also yield this CDR3. This chain uses TRBV14 with TRBJ2-7; D perhaps matches TRBD2 (6 bases). The CDR3 runs 14 residues. Germline CDR1 reads SGHDN; CDR2 reads FVKESK. CDR3 bases: TGCGCCAGCAGCCACCCTTGGGGGGTGAACGAGCAGTACTTC. It is translated as CASSHPWGVNEQYF.

V gene TRBV29-1 combines with J gene TRBJ2-7; maybe TRBD2 (5 bases). The CDR3 has 14 residues. Per the germline V gene, CDR1 is SQVTM and CDR2 is ANQGSEA. V lost 3 bases and J lost 2, with 14 bases in between. The DNA for the CDR3 is TGCAGCGTTGAGACGGACTCCTCCGCCTACGAGCAGTACTTC. Its translation is CSVETDSSAYEQYF.

V usage is TRBV18 and J usage is TRBJ1-1, with 8 bases fitting TRBD1. Unmatched junction bases numbered 8, after V lost 5 bases and J lost 0 bases. The CDR3 spans 16 residues. The germline CDR1 and CDR2 sequences are KGHSH and LQKENI. The CDR3 is CASSWGADRVNTEAFF. The DNA of the CDR3 is TGTGCCAGCTCATGGGGGGCGGACAGGGTGAACACTGAAGCTTTCTTT.

This clone was observed a single time. CDR3 region: CASSLAEGAFF. The DNA for the CDR3 is TGTGCCAGCAGCTTAGCGGAGGGTGCTTTCTTT. V is TRBV7-8 and J is TRBJ1-1; D not certain. Germline V lookup: CDR1 SGHVS, CDR2 FQNEAQ. CDR3 length equals 11 residues. V was trimmed by 0 bases and J by 11 bases, leaving 7 bases between them.

This clone showed up just once. The chain recombines TRBV6-5 with TRBJ2-7; D call uncertain. The V gene's germline CDR1 is MNHEY and CDR2 SVGAGI. This CDR3 contains 12 residues. The ends were cut back, 4 bases at V and 8 bases at J, with 12 bases in the middle. The CDR3 DNA follows: TGTGCCAGCAGTTCCTCCCGTTTTAAGCAGTACTTC. Protein sequence: CASSSSRFKQYF.

A word on this clone: Other DNA sequences within the sample encode an identical CDR3. The CDR3 DNA sequence: TGTGCCAGCAGTCTACGACAGGGGGATCAGCCCCAGCATTTT. It encodes CASSLRQGDQPQHF. This chain links TRBV28 with TRBJ1-5; TRBD1 agrees at 9 bases. The junction had 4 bases not matched to a gene; V was cut back by 5 bases and J by 5 bases. CDR1 and CDR2 from the germline V gene are MDHEN and SYDVKM. This CDR3 is 14 amino acids long.

This clone occurred once. The V and J genes are TRBV15 and TRBJ2-5; no reliable D call. The CDR3 is made up of 14 amino acids. Trimming removed 0 bases from V and 7 bases from J, with 12 bases in between. Germline V gene sequence: CDR1 LNHNV, CDR2 YYDKDF (reference sequence). The CDR3 loop is CATSRDKTGGTQYF. CDR3 nucleotide sequence: TGTGCCACCAGCAGAGATAAAACGGGTGGGACCCAGTACTTC.

The V gene is TRBV5-1, the J gene TRBJ1-5; D not resolved. Between the trimmed V and J ends, which lost 0 bases and 3 bases, there was a span of 7 bases. The CDR3 is made up of 14 amino acids. Germline V gene lookup returns CDR1 SGHRS and CDR2 YFSETQ. The CDR3 bases are TGCGCCAGCAGCTTGGACGGAGCCAATCAGCCCCAGCATTTT. Translation gives CASSLDGANQPQHF.

This chain links TRBV7-8 with TRBJ2-1; 7 bases map to TRBD2. Germline assignment: CDR1 SGHVS and CDR2 FQNEAQ. The CDR3 has 16 amino acids. V shed 2 bases, J shed 10 bases, and the junction held 14 bases outside the gene matches. As DNA, the CDR3 is TGTGCCAGCAGCTTATTTTCTTCAAGCGGGGTGGGGGAGCAGTTCTTC. It is translated as CASSLFSSSGVGEQFF.